The sample holds a few counts of the clone carrying this TCR beta chain. The antigen is undetermined. This record belongs to a study of beta chain features in type 1 diabetes. Across the whole study: Comparable age, gender and cell yields were observed in patients relative to healthy donors. Study outcomes and limitations: Naive, central memory and Treg TCRB repertoires appeared more alike in patients than in healthy donors. TCRB CDR3s were moderately but significantly shorter in Type 1 diabetes patients in all four CD4+ subsets. Using cDNA template may skew counts toward highly expressing activated cells.

The germline V gene encodes CDR1 SGDLS and CDR2 YYNGEE. This CDR3 has 14 residues. Trimming cost V 4 bases and J 8 bases, with 13 bases left between them. Isolated RNA was reverse transcribed in full, so expressed TCRB transcripts were sequenced. Repertoires were generated with immunoSEQ multiplex PCR, while TCRdb's copy carries only in-frame clones and drops some. Among 600,000 to 750,000 clones listed, roughly 12% were seen once. The source of this sequence is a man aged 25 to 45 with type 1 diabetes. Input material: naive CD4+ T cells from blood. This sequence joins TRBV9 and TRBJ1-6, with a weak D call TRBD1 (5 bases). For the CDR3, the DNA is TGTGCCAGCAGCAAAGGGGTTCTCGATTCACCCCTCCACTTT. Translated, it gives CASSKGVLDSPLHF.